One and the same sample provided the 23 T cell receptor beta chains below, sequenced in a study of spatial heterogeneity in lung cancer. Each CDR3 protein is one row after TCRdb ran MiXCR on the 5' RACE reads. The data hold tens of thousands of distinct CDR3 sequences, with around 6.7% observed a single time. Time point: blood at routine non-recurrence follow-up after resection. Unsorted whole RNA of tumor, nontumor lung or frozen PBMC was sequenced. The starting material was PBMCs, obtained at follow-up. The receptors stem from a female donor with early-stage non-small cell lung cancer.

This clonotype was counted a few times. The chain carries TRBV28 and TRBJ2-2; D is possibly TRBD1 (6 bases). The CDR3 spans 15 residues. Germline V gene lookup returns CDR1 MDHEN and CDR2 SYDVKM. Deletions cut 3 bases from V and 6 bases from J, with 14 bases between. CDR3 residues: CASSFPDRLAGELFF. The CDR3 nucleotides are TGTGCCAGCAGTTTCCCCGACAGGCTGGCCGGGGAGCTGTTTTTT.

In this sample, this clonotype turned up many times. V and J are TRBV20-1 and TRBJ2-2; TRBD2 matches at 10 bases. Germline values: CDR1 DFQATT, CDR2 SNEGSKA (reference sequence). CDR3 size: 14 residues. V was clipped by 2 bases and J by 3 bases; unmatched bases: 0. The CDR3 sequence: CSARLAGDTGELFF. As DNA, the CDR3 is TGCAGTGCTAGACTAGCGGGGGACACCGGGGAGCTGTTTTTT.

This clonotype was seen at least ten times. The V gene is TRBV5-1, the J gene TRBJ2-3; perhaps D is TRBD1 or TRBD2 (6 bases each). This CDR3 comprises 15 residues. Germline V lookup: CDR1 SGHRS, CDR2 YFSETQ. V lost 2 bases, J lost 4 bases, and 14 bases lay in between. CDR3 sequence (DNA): TGCGCCAGCAGCTTAAGGGGGGCCAGCTCAGATACGCAGTATTTT. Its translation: CASSLRGASSDTQYF.

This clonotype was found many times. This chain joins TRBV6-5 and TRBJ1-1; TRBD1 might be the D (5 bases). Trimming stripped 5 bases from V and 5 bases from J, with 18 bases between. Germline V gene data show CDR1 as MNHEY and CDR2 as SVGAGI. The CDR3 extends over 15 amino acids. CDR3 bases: TGTGCCAGCAGTCCCACTCAGGGATCTGCGACTGAAGCTTTCTTT. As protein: CASSPTQGSATEAFF.

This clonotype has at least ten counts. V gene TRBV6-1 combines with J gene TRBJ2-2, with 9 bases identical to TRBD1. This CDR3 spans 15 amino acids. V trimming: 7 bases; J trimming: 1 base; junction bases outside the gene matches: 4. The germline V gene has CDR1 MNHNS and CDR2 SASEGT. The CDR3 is CASKQGAMNTGELFF. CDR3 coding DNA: TGTGCCAGCAAACAGGGGGCGATGAACACCGGGGAGCTGTTTTTT.

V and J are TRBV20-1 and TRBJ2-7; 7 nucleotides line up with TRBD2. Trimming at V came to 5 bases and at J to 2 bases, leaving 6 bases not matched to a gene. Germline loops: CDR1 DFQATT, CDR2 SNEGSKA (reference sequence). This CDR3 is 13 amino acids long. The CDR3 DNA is TGCAGTGCTCCCCGAGCGGGAACCTACGAGCAGTACTTC. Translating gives CSAPRAGTYEQYF.

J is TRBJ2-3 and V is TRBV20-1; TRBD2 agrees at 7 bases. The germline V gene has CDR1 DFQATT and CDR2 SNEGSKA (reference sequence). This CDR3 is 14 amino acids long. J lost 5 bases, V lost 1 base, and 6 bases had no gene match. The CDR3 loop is CSARGTSVRDTQYF. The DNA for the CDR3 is TGCAGTGCTAGAGGCACTAGCGTCAGAGATACGCAGTATTTT.

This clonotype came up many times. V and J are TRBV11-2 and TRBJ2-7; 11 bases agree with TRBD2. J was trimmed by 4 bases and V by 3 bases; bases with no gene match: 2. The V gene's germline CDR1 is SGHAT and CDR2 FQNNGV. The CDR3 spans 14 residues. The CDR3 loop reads CASSFTSGGYEQYF. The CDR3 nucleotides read TGTGCCAGCAGCTTTACTAGCGGGGGTTACGAGCAGTACTTC. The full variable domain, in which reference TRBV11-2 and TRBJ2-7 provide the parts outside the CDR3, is EAGVAQSPRYKIIEKRQSVAFWCNPISGHATLYWYQQILGQGPKLLIQFQNNGVVDDSQLPKDRFSAERLKGVDSTLKIQPAKLEDSAVYLCASSFTSGGYEQYFGPGTRLTVT.

DNA for the CDR3: TGTGCCAGCAGTGACTACGAGCAGTACTTC. Amino acid sequence: CASSDYEQYF. The chain is built from TRBV2 and TRBJ2-7; D uncertain. The germline V gene encodes CDR1 SNHLY and CDR2 FYNNEI. Trimming took off 3 bases at V and 3 bases at J, with 0 bases between the two ends. The CDR3 contains 10 residues.

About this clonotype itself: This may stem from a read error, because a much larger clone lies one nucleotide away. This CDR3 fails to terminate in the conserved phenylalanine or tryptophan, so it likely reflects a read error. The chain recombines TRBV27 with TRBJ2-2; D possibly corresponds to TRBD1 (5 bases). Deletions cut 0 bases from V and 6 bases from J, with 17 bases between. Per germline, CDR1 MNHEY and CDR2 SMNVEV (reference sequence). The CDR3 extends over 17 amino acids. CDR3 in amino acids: CASSLSGSGFYAGELFS. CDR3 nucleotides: TGTGCCAGCAGTTTATCCGGCTCAGGGTTTTATGCCGGGGAGCTGTTTTCT.

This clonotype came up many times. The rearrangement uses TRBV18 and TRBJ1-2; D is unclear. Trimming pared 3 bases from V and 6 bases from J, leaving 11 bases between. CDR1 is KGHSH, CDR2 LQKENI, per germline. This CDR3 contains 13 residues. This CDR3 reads CASSPGGMDGYTF. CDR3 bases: TGTGCCAGCTCACCTGGCGGAATGGATGGCTACACCTTC. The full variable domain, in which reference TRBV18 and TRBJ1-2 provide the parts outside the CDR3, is NAGVMQNPRHLVRRRGQEARLRCSPMKGHSHVYWYRQLPEEGLKFMVYLQKENIIDESGMPKERFSAEFPKEGPSILRIQQVVRGDSAAYFCASSPGGMDGYTFGSGTRLTVV.

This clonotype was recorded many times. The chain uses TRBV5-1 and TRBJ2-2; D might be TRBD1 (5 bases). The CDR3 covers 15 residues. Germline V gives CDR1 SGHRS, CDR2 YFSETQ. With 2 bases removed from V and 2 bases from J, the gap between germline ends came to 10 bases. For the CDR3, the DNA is TGCGCCAGCAGCTTAATAGGGGAAAACACCGGGGAGCTGTTTTTT. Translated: CASSLIGENTGELFF. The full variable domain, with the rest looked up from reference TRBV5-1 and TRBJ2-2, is KAGVTQTPRYLIKTRGQQVTLSCSPISGHRSVSWYQQTPGQGLQFLFEYFSETQRNKGNFPGRFSGRQFSNSRSEMNVSTLELGDSALYLCASSLIGENTGELFFGEGSRLTVL.

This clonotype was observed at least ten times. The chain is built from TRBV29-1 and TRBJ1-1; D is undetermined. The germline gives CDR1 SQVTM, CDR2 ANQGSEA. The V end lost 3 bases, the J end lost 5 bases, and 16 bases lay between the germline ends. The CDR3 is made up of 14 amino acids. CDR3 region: CSVDSWKSITEAFF. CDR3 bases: TGCAGCGTTGATTCCTGGAAGTCGATAACTGAAGCTTTCTTT.

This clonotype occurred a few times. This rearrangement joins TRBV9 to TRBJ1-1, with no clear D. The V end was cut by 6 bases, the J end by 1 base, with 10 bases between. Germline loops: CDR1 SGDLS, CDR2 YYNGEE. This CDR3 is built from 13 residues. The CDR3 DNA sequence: TGTGCCAGCAATCCGGACCCGAACACTGAAGCTTTCTTT. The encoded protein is CASNPDPNTEAFF.

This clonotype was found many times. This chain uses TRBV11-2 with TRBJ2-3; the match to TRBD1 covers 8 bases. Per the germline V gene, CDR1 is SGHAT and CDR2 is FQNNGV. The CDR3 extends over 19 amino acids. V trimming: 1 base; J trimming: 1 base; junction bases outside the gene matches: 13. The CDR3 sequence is CASSLGVGATGARTDTQYF. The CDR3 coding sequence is TGTGCCAGCAGCTTAGGTGTCGGGGCGACAGGGGCCCGCACAGATACGCAGTATTTT.

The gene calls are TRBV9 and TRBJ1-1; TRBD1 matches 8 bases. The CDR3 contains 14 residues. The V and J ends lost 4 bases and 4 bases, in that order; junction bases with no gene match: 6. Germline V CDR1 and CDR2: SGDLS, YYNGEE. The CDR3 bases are TGTGCCAGCAGCATCCAGGGGGCGGGCACTGAAGCTTTCTTT. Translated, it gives CASSIQGAGTEAFF.

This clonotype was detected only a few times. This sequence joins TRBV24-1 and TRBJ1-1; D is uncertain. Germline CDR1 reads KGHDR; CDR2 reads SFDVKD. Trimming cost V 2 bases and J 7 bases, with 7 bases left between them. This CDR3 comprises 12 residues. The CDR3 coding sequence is TGTGCCACCAGTGATTCGGGAGTTGAAGCTTTCTTT. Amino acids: CATSDSGVEAFF.

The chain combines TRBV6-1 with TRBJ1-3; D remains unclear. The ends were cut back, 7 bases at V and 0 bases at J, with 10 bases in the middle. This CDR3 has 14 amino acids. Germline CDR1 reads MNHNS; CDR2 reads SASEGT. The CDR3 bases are TGTGCCAGCACCCGGGAGCCCTCTGGAAACACCATATATTTT. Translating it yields CASTREPSGNTIYF.

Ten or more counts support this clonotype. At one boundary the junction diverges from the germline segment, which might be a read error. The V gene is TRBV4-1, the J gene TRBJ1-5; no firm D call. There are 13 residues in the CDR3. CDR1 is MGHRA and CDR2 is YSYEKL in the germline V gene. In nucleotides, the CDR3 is TGCGCCAGCAGCCAAGATAGCTATCAGCCCCAGCATTTT. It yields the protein CASSQDSYQPQHF.

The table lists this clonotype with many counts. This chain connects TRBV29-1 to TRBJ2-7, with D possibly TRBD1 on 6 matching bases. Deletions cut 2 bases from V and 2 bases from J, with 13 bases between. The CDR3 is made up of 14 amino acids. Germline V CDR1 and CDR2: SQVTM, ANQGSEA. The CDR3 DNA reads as TGCAGCGTTGAAACGTGGACAGCCACCTACGAGCAGTACTTC. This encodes CSVETWTATYEQYF.

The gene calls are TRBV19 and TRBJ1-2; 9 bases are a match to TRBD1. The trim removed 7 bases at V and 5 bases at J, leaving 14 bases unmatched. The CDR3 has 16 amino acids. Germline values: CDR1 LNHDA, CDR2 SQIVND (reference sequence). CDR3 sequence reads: CASTLGLSGQGYGYTF. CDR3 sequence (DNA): TGTGCCAGTACCCTGGGGTTATCGGGACAGGGATATGGCTACACCTTC.

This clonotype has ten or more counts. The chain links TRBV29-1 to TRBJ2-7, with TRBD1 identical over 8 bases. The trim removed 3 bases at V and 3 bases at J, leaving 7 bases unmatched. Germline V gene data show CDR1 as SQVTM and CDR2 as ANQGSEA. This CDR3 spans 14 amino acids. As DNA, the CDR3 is TGCAGCGTTGATCCAGGACAGGGTTTCTACGAGCAGTACTTC. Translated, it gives CSVDPGQGFYEQYF.

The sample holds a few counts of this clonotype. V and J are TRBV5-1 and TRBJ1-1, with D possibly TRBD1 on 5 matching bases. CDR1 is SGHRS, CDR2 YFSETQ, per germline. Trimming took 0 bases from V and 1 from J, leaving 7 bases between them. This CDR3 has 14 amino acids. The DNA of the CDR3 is TGCGCCAGCAGCTTGGGGGACGGGAACACTGAAGCTTTCTTT. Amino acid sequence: CASSLGDGNTEAFF.